This TCR beta chain emerged from a study of breast tumors, draining lymph nodes, adjacent tissues. TCRdb re-analysed the multiplex PCR reads in MiXCR, keeping a single row per CDR3 protein. This sample has 150,000 to 200,000 distinct CDR3 sequences, with about 34% found just once. The germline V and J ends were trimmed by 0 bases and 13 bases, with 11 bases remaining between them. The germline V gene encodes CDR1 SGHRS and CDR2 YFSETQ. The CDR3 has 13 amino acids. Samples came from axillary lymph nodes draining the breast cancer. The source of this sequence is a female donor with breast cancer. Some clones in this sample may be carry-over from other donors' samples. Specimen: axillary lymph node tissue. This chain connects TRBV5-1 to TRBJ1-6; D possibly corresponds to TRBD1 (5 bases). The CDR3 spells CASSLAGGIPLHF. The CDR3 nucleotides are TGCGCCAGCAGCTTGGCGGGGGGGATCCCCCTCCACTTT.